This T cell receptor beta chain was identified in a study of T cells and Merkel cell carcinoma outcomes (dated by TCRdb to 2018 to 2020). Regarding the study in general: The study examined the tumor T-cell repertoire together with T-cell density as predictors of clinical outcome in patients with Merkel cell carcinoma.

On this clone itself: Its antigen specificity is not known. No base-level quality is on record; no much larger clone is a single base apart.

On the study overall, not on this receptor specifically: The combination of T-cell repertoire features and T-cell density was reported to predict clinical outcomes in patients with Merkel cell carcinoma.

The samples were obtained from people who had Merkel cell carcinoma. The cysteine opens and the phenylalanine closes a CDR3 of 14 amino acids. The kept DNA is CDR3 alone, 42 bases in frame from the first base. The junction carries 17 bases between V and J, which are trimmed by 1 base and 11 bases respectively. CDR1 and CDR2 (SGHVS, FQNEAQ) derive from the germline V gene. Libraries were made using the immunoSEQ multiplex PCR assay. In TCRdb, the immuneACCESS table is reduced to in-frame sequences with V and J assigned. These tables do not hold every clone; where another copy was compared, an unresolved V gene accounts for under half, and the others remain unexplained. The sample table shows under 20,000 clones, and approximately 87% are seen once. The ten most abundant clones make up approximately 8% of the sample.

Sequencing used tumor tissue from Merkel cell carcinoma. The chain is assembled from TRBV7-8 and TRBJ1-1; the D gene cannot be named for sure. This clonotype was sampled from a human donor with Merkel cell carcinoma. The CDR3 region has the sequence CASSLVAAGRWAFF. The bases read TGTGCCAGCAGCTTAGTAGCGGCGGGAAGGTGGGCTTTCTTT. The CDR3, completed at both ends by the reference TRBV7-8 and TRBJ1-1 genes, gives the full variable domain GAGVSQSPRYKVAKRGQDVALRCDPISGHVSLFWYQQALGQGPEFLTYFQNEAQLDKSGLPSDRFFAERPEGSVSTLKIQRTQQEDSAVYLCASSLVAAGRWAFFGQGTRLTVV.